Each of the 6 T cell receptor beta chains below was sequenced from the same sample in a study of T cell clonality in common variable immunodeficiency. The protocol was immunoSEQ multiplex PCR, while the TCRdb copy is restricted to in-frame clones and leaves out a portion. Recorded here are tens of thousands of clones, none singletons. Sequences were obtained from peripheral blood mononuclear cells. Receptors were obtained from a person between 18 and 75 years old in good health.

This clone was observed many times. One junction end does not reproduce the germline sequence, and a read error may be involved. The read falls 3 residues short of the CDR3 end, and the missing part is taken from the germline J gene. This chain uses TRBV4-2 with TRBJ1-2; D may be TRBD1 (5 bases). Germline V gene data show CDR1 as LGHNA and CDR2 as YNFKEQ. There are 15 residues in the CDR3. The sequenced CDR3 bases are TGCGCCAGCAGCCTAGGAGGGGCCTCTAACTATGGC. Amino acid sequence: CASSLGGASNYG. The full CDR3 is CASSLGGASNYGYTF.

This clone was observed many times. The read stops 3 residues short of the end of the CDR3; the missing end is completed from the germline J gene. This rearrangement joins TRBV28 to TRBJ2-7; 7 nucleotides match TRBD2. The CDR3 loop spans 13 amino acids. Per germline, CDR1 MDHEN and CDR2 SYDVKM. With V trimmed by 2 bases and J by 6 bases, 4 bases remained unmatched. The sequenced CDR3 bases are TGTGCCAGCAGTTTAGGGGTAGCGGGCGAG. It encodes CASSLGVAGE. From start to end, the CDR3 is CASSLGVAGEQYF.

This clone has at least ten counts. The missing CDR3 end, 3 residues past where the read stops, is filled in from the germline J gene. The rearrangement joins TRBV7-3 to TRBJ2-1, with TRBD2 matching over 12 bases. Germline lookup yields CDR1 SGHTA and CDR2 FQGTGA. The CDR3 contains 15 residues. V was clipped by 4 bases and J by 4 bases; unmatched bases: 2. The CDR3 loop is CASSSGLAGYNEQFF. CDR3 bases read: TGTGCCAGCAGCTCGGGACTAGCGGGTTACAATGAG.

This clone was counted ten times or more. The CDR3 is cut off 3 residues early in the read; its end comes from the germline J gene. This sequence joins TRBV5-4 and TRBJ2-1; 14 nucleotides line up with TRBD2. V lost 0 bases to trimming and J lost 6 bases; unmatched junction nucleotides: 2. The CDR3 contains 16 residues. The V gene's germline CDR1 is SGHNT and CDR2 YYREEE (reference sequence). The CDR3 here is CASSLEGLAGANEQFF. The part of the CDR3 DNA that was read is TGTGCCAGCAGCTTGGAGGGACTAGCGGGAGCCAATGAG.

This clone came up a few times. The read ends 3 residues before the CDR3 terminus; that terminus is restored from the germline J gene. The chain carries TRBV6-2 or TRBV6-3 and TRBJ2-7; 8 nucleotides line up with TRBD1. Losses at the gene ends were 10 bases for V and 0 bases for J; bases not matched to a gene: 8. Germline V gives CDR1 MNHEY, CDR2 SVGEGT. The CDR3 consists of 14 residues. CDR3 loop: CATGDRTSSYEQYF. The part of the CDR3 DNA that was read is TGTGCCACCGGGGACAGGACCTCCTCCTACGAG.

A few counts support this clone. The CDR3 reads CASSIGQGLREPQHF. The CDR3 bases that were read are TGTGCCAGTAGTATAGGACAGGGCCTCCGGGAGCCC. The chain has TRBV19 and TRBJ1-5, with 7 positions matching TRBD1. The read falls 3 residues short of the CDR3 end, and the missing part is taken from the germline J gene. The CDR3 has 15 amino acids. Losses at the gene ends were 1 base for V and 8 bases for J; bases not matched to a gene: 8. CDR1 and CDR2 from the germline V gene are LNHDA and SQIVND (reference sequence).